The source of this T cell receptor (beta chain) is a study of cytomegalovirus exposure and HLA in healthy donors. Study-wide context: Out of 350 to 400 genotyped donors, less than 90% belonged to the Caucasian-associated ancestry cluster. Study outcomes and limitations: Earlier results showed most TCR beta V segments being productive about 90% or about 30% of the time. Among TCR beta chains, those listed as cytomegalovirus-associated numbered about 160. One variant, a missense change in DCLRE1C, was linked in a later analysis to TCR beta V- and J-gene trimming.

Comment on this clone: Antigen specificity is unknown.

The V end lost 3 bases, the J end lost 7 bases, and 12 bases lay between the germline ends. Germline CDR1 and CDR2: LNHDA and SQIVND (reference sequence). This CDR3 comprises 13 residues. The PCR contained 60 Vbeta and 13 Jbeta primers. Clones were read by immunoSEQ multiplex PCR, and TCRdb kept only the in-frame ones, dropping some. The data hold about 150,000 clones, with 80% observed a single time. V and J are TRBV19 and TRBJ1-1; tentative D call: TRBD1 (6 bases). This clonotype was sampled from a man younger than 45 in good health and CMV-seropositive. The source material was PBMCs. The CDR3 coding sequence is TGTGCCAGTAGTATCGACAGGCTACGTGAAGCTTTCTTT. This codes for CASSIDRLREAFF.